Listed below are T cell receptor beta chains from one sample, sequenced in a study of CD8+ T cells in alopecia areata. Clones were read by immunoSEQ multiplex PCR, and TCRdb kept only the in-frame ones, dropping some. The table has approximately 54,000 clones, about 96% seen once. Sample: CD8+ T cells sorted from blood, taken at week 0. The receptors shown here come from a human donor with alopecia areata. Both conserved end residues are part of each CDR3. Each record gives: CDR3 length, D gene, J gene, clone size, V gene, CDR3 protein, CDR3 DNA. The D gene is left open where the match is weak. Only some rows state a clone size, as once, few, many or a class for expanded clones.

13 | NA | TRBJ2-3 | NA | TRBV29-1 | CSVEQGWTDTQYF | TGCAGCGTTGAGCAGGGGTGGACAGATACGCAGTATTTT
15 | NA | TRBJ2-5 | NA | TRBV4-3 | CASSQDLAQAWTQYF | TGCGCCAGCAGCCAAGATCTAGCCCAGGCCTGGACCCAGTACTTC
15 | TRBD1 | TRBJ2-7 | NA | TRBV15 | CATSRSRDRGDEQYF | TGTGCCACCAGCAGATCCCGGGACAGGGGCGACGAGCAGTACTTC
16 | NA | TRBJ2-3 | NA | TRBV7-9 | CASSLAPRPSTDTQYF | TGTGCCAGCAGCTTAGCACCCCGACCTAGCACAGATACGCAGTATTTT
11 | TRBD1 | TRBJ1-1 | NA | TRBV19 | CASSYGQDAFF | TGTGCCAGTAGTTATGGACAGGACGCTTTCTTT
15 | TRBD1 | TRBJ1-2 | NA | TRBV19 | CASSFLTGGNYGYTF | TGTGCCAGTAGTTTCCTAACAGGGGGCAACTATGGCTACACCTTC
12 | NA | TRBJ2-7 | once | TRBV6-5 | CASSSAGVEQYF | TGTGCCAGCAGTTCCGCAGGGGTAGAGCAGTACTTC
14 | NA | TRBJ2-7 | NA | TRBV4-2 | CASSQGAAPYEQYF | TGTGCCAGCAGCCAAGGGGCAGCCCCCTACGAGCAGTACTTC
15 | NA | TRBJ2-7 | NA | TRBV27 | CASSRDTGSSYEQYF | TGTGCCAGCAGTCGGGACACCGGGAGCTCCTACGAGCAGTACTTC
15 | NA | TRBJ2-7 | NA | TRBV12-5 | CASGPLGGGSNEQYF | TGTGCTAGTGGCCCCCTCGGAGGGGGCTCCAACGAGCAGTACTTC
14 | NA | TRBJ2-5 | NA | TRBV4-3 | CASSQVPGEETQYF | TGCGCCAGCAGCCAAGTCCCGGGAGAGGAGACCCAGTACTTC
13 | NA | TRBJ1-3 | NA | TRBV5-1 | CASSIDSGNTIYF | TGCGCCAGCAGCATCGACAGTGGAAACACCATATATTTT
12 | NA | TRBJ1-2 | NA | TRBV27 | CASSSLGYGYTF | TGTGCCAGCAGTTCGTTGGGCTATGGCTACACCTTC
13 | NA | TRBJ1-1 | NA | TRBV7-9 | CASKGEQRTEAFF | TGTGCCAGCAAGGGGGAACAGCGCACTGAAGCTTTCTTT
12 | NA | TRBJ2-7 | NA | TRBV4-2 | CASSSDSLEQYF | TGTGCCAGCAGCTCGGACTCCCTGGAGCAGTACTTC
13 | TRBD2 | TRBJ2-7 | NA | TRBV29-1 | CSVLDAGGYEQYF | TGCAGCGTGCTGGATGCGGGGGGCTACGAGCAGTACTTC
14 | NA | TRBJ2-7 | NA | TRBV10-3 | CAISAPDRPYEQYF | TGTGCCATCAGTGCCCCAGACAGGCCCTACGAGCAGTACTTC
15 | NA | TRBJ2-1 | NA | TRBV25-1 | CASSGGGHRSNEQFF | TGTGCCAGCAGTGGGGGGGGACACAGGAGCAATGAGCAGTTCTTC
16 | TRBD2 | TRBJ2-1 | NA | TRBV19 | CATRLAGGVSYNEQFF | TGTGCCACCAGACTAGCGGGGGGGGTCTCCTACAATGAGCAGTTCTTC
16 | TRBD2 | TRBJ2-3 | NA | TRBV10-2 | CASSETLRVELAGEYF | TGCGCCAGCAGTGAAACACTCCGGGTGGAGCTAGCGGGGGAGTATTTT
14 | TRBD1 | TRBJ2-5 | NA | TRBV5-1 | CASSLGTGVETQYF | TGCGCCAGCAGCTTGGGGACAGGGGTAGAGACCCAGTACTTC
13 | NA | TRBJ2-5 | NA | TRBV7-9 | CASSVQSQETQYF | TGTGCCAGCAGCGTACAGAGTCAAGAGACCCAGTACTTC
12 | NA | TRBJ1-2 | NA | TRBV29-1 | CSVEAGDYGYTF | TGCAGCGTTGAAGCAGGGGACTATGGCTACACCTTC
14 | TRBD2 | TRBJ2-7 | NA | TRBV4-3 | CASSPRGGPNEQYF | TGCGCCAGCAGCCCCCGGGGGGGTCCCAACGAGCAGTACTTC
15 | NA | TRBJ2-3 | NA | TRBV5-1 | CASSRRGASTDTQYF | TGCGCCAGCAGCCGGAGGGGGGCTAGCACAGATACGCAGTATTTT
13 | NA | TRBJ2-3 | NA | TRBV30 | CARSQGRTDTQYF | TGTGCCCGATCCCAGGGAAGGACAGATACGCAGTATTTT